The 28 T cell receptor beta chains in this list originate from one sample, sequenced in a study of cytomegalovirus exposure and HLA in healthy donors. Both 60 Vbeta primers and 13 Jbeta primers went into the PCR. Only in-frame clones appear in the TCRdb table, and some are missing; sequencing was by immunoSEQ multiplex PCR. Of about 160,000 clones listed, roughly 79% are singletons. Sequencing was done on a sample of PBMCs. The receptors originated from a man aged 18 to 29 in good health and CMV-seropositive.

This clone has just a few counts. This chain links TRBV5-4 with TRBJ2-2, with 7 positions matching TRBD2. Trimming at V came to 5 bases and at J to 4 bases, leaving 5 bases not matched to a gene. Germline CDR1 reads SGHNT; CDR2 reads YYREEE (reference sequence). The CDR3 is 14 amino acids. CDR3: CASRLWGGTGELFF. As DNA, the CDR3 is TGTGCCAGCAGGCTTTGGGGGGGCACCGGGGAGCTGTTTTTT. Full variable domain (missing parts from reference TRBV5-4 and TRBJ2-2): ETGVTQSPTHLIKTRGQQVTLRCSSQSGHNTVSWYQQALGQGPQFIFQYYREEENGRGNFPPRFSGLQFPNYSSELNVNALELDDSALYLCASRLWGGTGELFFGEGSRLTVL.

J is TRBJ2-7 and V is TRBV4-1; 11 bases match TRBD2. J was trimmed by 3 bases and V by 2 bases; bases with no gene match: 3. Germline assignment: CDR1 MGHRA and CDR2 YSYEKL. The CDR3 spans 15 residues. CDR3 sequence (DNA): TGCGCCAGCAGCCAAACCACTAGCGGGAGCTACGAGCAGTACTTC. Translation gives CASSQTTSGSYEQYF.

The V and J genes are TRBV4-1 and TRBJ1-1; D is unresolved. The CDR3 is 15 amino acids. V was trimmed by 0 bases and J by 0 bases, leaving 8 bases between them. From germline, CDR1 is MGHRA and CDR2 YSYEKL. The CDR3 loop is CASSQDRSLNTEAFF. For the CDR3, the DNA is TGCGCCAGCAGCCAAGATCGGTCCTTGAACACTGAAGCTTTCTTT.

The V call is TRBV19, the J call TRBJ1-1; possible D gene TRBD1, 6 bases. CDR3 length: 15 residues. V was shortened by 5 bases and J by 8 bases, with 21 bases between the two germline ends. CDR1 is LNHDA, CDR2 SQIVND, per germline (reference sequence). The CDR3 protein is CASSPDWDTDREAFF. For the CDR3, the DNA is TGTGCCAGTAGTCCCGACTGGGACACTGATAGGGAAGCTTTCTTT.

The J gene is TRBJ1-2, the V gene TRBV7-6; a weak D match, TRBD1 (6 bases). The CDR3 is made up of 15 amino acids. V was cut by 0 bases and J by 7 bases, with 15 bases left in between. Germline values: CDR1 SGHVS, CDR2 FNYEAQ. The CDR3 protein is CASSLAGAGESGYTF. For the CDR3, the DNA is TGTGCCAGCAGCTTAGCGGGGGCAGGGGAAAGTGGCTACACCTTC.

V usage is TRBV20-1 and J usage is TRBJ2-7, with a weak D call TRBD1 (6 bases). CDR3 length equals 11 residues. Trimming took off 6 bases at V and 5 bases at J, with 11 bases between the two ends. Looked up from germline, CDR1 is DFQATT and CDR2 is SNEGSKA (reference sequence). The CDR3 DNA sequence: TGCAGTGCCGCTACAGGGCACGAGCAGTACTTC. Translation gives CSAATGHEQYF.

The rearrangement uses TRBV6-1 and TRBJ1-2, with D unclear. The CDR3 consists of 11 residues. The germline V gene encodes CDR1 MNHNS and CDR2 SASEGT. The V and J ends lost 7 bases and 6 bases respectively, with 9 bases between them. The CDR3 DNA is TGTGCCAGCACCGGGGTCCATGGCTACACCTTC. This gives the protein CASTGVHGYTF.

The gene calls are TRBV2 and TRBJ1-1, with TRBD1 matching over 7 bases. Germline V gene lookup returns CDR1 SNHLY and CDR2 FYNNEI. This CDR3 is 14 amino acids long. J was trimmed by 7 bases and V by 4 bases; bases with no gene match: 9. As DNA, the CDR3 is TGTGCCAGCAGTGGGGACAGTGGGACCTTTGAAGCTTTCTTT. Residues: CASSGDSGTFEAFF.

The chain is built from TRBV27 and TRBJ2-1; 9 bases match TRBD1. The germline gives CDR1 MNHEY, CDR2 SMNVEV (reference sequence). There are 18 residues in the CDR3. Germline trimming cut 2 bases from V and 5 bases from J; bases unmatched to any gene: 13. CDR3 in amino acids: CASSLTGQGLERDNEQFF. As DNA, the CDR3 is TGTGCCAGCAGTTTAACGGGACAGGGCCTTGAAAGGGACAATGAGCAGTTCTTC.

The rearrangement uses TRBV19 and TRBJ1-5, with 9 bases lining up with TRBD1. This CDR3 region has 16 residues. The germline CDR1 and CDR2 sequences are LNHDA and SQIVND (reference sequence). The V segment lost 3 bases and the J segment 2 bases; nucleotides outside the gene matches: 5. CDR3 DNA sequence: TGTGCCAGTAGTATCCCCGACAGGGGGGGCAATCAGCCCCAGCATTTT. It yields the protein CASSIPDRGGNQPQHF.

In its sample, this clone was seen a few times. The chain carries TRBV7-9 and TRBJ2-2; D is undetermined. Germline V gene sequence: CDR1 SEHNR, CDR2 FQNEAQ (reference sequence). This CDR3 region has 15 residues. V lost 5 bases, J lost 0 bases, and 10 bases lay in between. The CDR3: CASSARFANTGELFF. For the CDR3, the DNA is TGTGCCAGCAGCGCTAGGTTCGCGAACACCGGGGAGCTGTTTTTT.

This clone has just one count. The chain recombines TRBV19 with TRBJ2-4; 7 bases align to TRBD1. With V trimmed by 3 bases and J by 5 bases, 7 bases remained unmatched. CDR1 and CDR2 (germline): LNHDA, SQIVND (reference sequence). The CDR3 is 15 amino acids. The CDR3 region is CASSIAGGDQNIQYF. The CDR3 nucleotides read TGTGCCAGTAGTATTGCAGGGGGAGACCAAAACATTCAGTACTTC.

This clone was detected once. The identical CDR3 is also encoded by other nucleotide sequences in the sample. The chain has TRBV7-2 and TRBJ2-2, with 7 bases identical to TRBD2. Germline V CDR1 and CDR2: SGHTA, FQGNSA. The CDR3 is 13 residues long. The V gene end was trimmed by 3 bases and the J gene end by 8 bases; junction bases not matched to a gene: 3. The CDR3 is CASSLTSPGELFF. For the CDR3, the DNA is TGTGCCAGCAGCTTGACTAGCCCGGGGGAGCTGTTTTTT.

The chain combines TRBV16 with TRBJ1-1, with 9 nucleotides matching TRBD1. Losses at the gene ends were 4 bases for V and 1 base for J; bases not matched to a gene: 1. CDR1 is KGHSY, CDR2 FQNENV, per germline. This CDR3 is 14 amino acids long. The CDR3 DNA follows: TGTGCCAGCAGCCCGGGACAGGGGAACACTGAAGCTTTCTTT. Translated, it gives CASSPGQGNTEAFF.

The CDR3 bases are TGTGCCAGCGCGAGCTCTGGGGCCAACGTCCTGACTTTC. It specifies CASASSGANVLTF. The chain recombines TRBV2 with TRBJ2-6, with D uncertain. The CDR3 is 13 residues long. Per the germline V gene, CDR1 is SNHLY and CDR2 is FYNNEI. Trimming stripped 8 bases from V and 0 bases from J, with 5 bases between.

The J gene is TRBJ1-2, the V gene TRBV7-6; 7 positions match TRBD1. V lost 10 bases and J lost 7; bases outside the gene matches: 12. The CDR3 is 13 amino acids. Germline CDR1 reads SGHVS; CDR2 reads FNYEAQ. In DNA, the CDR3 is TGTGCCATCACGAAGGGGGCCGGGGGTGGCTACACCTTC. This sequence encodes CAITKGAGGGYTF. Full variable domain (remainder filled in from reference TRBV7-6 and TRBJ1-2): GAGVSQSPRYKVTKRGQDVALRCDPISGHVSLYWYRQALGQGPEFLTYFNYEAQQDKSGLPNDRFSAERPEGSISTLTIQRTEQRDSAMYRCAITKGAGGGYTFGSGTRLTVV.

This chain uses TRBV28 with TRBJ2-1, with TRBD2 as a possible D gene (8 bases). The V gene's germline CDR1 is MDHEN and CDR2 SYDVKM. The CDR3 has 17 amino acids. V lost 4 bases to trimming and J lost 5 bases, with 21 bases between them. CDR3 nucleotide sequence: TGTGCCAGCAGTTCCCGTAGCGGGACAGCGGATGACAATGAGCAGTTCTTC. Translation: CASSSRSGTADDNEQFF.

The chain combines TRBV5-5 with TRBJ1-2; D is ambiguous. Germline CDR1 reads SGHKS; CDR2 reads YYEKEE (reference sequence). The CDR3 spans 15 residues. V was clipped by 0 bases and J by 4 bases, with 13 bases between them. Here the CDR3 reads CASSLGQEVPYGYTF. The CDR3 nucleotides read TGTGCCAGCAGCTTGGGCCAGGAAGTTCCCTATGGCTACACCTTC. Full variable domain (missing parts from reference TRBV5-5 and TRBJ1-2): DAGVTQSPTHLIKTRGQQVTLRCSPISGHKSVSWYQQVLGQGPQFIFQYYEKEERGRGNFPDRFSARQFPNYSSELNVNALLLGDSALYLCASSLGQEVPYGYTFGSGTRLTVV.

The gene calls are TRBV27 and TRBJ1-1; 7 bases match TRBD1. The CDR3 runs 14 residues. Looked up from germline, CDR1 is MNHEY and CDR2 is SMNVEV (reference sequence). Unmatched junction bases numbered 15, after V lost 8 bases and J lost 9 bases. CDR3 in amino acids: CASQPETGSPKAFF. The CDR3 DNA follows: TGTGCCAGCCAACCCGAGACAGGGAGTCCGAAAGCTTTCTTT.

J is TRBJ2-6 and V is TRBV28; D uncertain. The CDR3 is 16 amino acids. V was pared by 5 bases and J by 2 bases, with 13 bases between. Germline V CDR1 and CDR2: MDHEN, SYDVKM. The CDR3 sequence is CASSPHLGTGANVLTF. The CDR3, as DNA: TGTGCCAGCAGTCCACATCTAGGCACTGGGGCCAACGTCCTGACTTTC.

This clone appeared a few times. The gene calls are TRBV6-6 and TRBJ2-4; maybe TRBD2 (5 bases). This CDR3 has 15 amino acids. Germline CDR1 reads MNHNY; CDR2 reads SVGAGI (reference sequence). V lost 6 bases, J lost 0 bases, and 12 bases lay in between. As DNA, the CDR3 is TGTGCCAGCAGGGCAGGACTGCTAGCCAAAAACATTCAGTACTTC. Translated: CASRAGLLAKNIQYF.

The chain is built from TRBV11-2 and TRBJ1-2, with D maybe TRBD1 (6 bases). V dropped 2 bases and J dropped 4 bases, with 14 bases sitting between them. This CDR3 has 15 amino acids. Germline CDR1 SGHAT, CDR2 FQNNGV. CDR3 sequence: CASSLSRGQGYGYTF. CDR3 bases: TGTGCCAGCAGCTTATCGAGGGGACAAGGCTATGGCTACACCTTC.

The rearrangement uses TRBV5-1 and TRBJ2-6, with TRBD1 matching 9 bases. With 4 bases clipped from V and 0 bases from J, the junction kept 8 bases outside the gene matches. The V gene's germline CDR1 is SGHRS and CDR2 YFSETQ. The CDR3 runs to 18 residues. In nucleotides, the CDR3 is TGCGCCAGCAGCCCACGGACAGGGGACCTCTCTGGGGCCAACGTCCTGACTTTC. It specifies CASSPRTGDLSGANVLTF.

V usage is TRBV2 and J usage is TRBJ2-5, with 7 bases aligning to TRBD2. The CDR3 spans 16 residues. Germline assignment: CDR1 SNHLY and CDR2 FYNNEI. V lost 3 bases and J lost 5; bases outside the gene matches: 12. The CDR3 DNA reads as TGTGCCAGCAGTGACCCGGGCGGGGGACCGCGGGAGACCCAGTACTTC. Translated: CASSDPGGGPRETQYF.

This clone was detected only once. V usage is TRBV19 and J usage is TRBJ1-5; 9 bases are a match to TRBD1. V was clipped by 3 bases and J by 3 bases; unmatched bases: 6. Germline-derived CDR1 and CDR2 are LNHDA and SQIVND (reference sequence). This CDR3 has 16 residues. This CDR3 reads CASSMNRGLNNQPQHF. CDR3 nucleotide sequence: TGTGCCAGTAGTATGAACAGGGGGCTCAACAATCAGCCCCAGCATTTT.

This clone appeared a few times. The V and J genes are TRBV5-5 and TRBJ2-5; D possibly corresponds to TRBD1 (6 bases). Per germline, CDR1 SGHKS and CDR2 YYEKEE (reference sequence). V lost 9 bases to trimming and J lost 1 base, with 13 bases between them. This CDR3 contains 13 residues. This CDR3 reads CATGYRAQETQYF. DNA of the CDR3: TGTGCCACCGGATACAGGGCCCAAGAGACCCAGTACTTC.

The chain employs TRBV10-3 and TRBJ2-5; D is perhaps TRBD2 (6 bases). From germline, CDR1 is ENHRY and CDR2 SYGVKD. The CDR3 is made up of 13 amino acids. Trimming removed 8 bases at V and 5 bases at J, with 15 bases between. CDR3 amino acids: CAIGGAGTETQYF. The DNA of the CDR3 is TGTGCCATCGGCGGGGCAGGGACCGAGACCCAGTACTTC.

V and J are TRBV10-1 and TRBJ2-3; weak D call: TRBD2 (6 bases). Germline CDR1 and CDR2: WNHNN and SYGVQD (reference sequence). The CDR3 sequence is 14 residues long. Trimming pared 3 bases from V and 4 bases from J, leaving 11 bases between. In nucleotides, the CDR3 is TGCGCCAGCAGTGATGGAGGGAAATCAGATACGCAGTATTTT. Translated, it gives CASSDGGKSDTQYF.